The rows below give T cell receptor beta chains drawn from one sample of a study of radiation and T cells in renal cell carcinoma. The method was immunoSEQ multiplex PCR; TCRdb's version includes in-frame clones alone and lacks a portion of them. The data show around 78,000 clones, with about nine tenths seen just once and roughly 6% held by the top ten. The starting material was blood, obtained from a patient whose treatment included radiotherapy and nephrectomy. The receptors were gathered from a woman in her 70s with renal cell carcinoma. Each CDR3 is given without its conserved first and last residue. The order of the fields is V gene, D gene, CDR3 protein. The D gene is left open where the match is weak.

v_call: TRBV5-4
d_call: TRBD2
cdr3_aa: ASSALAGGEQY

v_call: TRBV7-6
d_call: TRBD1
cdr3_aa: ASSLGQGNNSPLH

v_call: TRBV27
d_call: .
cdr3_aa: ASSFRGPGTEAF

v_call: TRBV11-2
d_call: TRBD1
cdr3_aa: ASSLKTTGGSSPLH

v_call: TRBV6-1
d_call: .
cdr3_aa: ASWGVPYEQY

v_call: TRBV19
d_call: TRBD1
cdr3_aa: ASSTDRGFGELF

v_call: TRBV14
d_call: .
cdr3_aa: ASSRVTPRKVTEAF

v_call: TRBV5-1
d_call: TRBD2
cdr3_aa: ASRLGRLAGGEGETQY

v_call: TRBV19
d_call: .
cdr3_aa: ASRGRLGGPYNEQF

v_call: TRBV28
d_call: .
cdr3_aa: ASSSPTWEAF

v_call: TRBV5-7
d_call: TRBD1
cdr3_aa: ASSLESWTGINSNQPQH

v_call: TRBV2
d_call: TRBD1
cdr3_aa: ASSRDRNTEAF

v_call: TRBV19
d_call: .
cdr3_aa: ASSISGTTEAF

v_call: TRBV7-3
d_call: .
cdr3_aa: ASSFLGTDTQY

v_call: TRBV6-4
d_call: TRBD1
cdr3_aa: ASSDTGQGYGYT

v_call: TRBV30
d_call: .
cdr3_aa: AWSTNSPLH

v_call: TRBV11-1
d_call: .
cdr3_aa: ASSLFSPGAYNEQF

v_call: TRBV6-5
d_call: TRBD1
cdr3_aa: ASSYSGQGYNEQF

v_call: TRBV27
d_call: .
cdr3_aa: ASSLTPLQYSNQPQH

v_call: TRBV7-8
d_call: .
cdr3_aa: ASSLGVGGGQF

v_call: TRBV18
d_call: TRBD1
cdr3_aa: ASSPTGGGYQPQH

v_call: TRBV7-9
d_call: TRBD1
cdr3_aa: ASSLDGQGAAQPQH

v_call: TRBV5-4
d_call: .
cdr3_aa: ASSLGTRSGEQF

v_call: TRBV28
d_call: TRBD1
cdr3_aa: ASSRSGQGAKEQY

v_call: TRBV28
d_call: .
cdr3_aa: ASISARAGYGYT

v_call: TRBV7-9
d_call: .
cdr3_aa: ASSIGTETQY

v_call: TRBV7-8
d_call: TRBD1
cdr3_aa: ASSNYRGGEKLF

v_call: TRBV29-1
d_call: .
cdr3_aa: SVDELGAF

v_call: TRBV14
d_call: TRBD2
cdr3_aa: ASSQGKAGDSSTDTQY

v_call: TRBV6-5
d_call: .
cdr3_aa: ASSYRPGGSEAF

v_call: TRBV28
d_call: .
cdr3_aa: ASSLSRPLMRYEQY

v_call: TRBV6-1
d_call: .
cdr3_aa: ASSGRVPQETQY

v_call: TRBV2
d_call: TRBD1
cdr3_aa: ASSAEPRTGGGDEAF

v_call: TRBV28
d_call: TRBD1
cdr3_aa: ASSLSGTGAGEQY

v_call: TRBV6-5
d_call: .
cdr3_aa: ASAESSYNSPLH

v_call: TRBV30
d_call: TRBD1
cdr3_aa: AWSVPDRGGPLH

v_call: TRBV29-1
d_call: TRBD1
cdr3_aa: SVDQVRGLEGYT

v_call: TRBV9
d_call: TRBD2
cdr3_aa: ASSTGGPRETQY

v_call: TRBV2
d_call: TRBD1
cdr3_aa: ASPDRGRRKGYT

v_call: TRBV5-6
d_call: TRBD2
cdr3_aa: ASSSLERGNTGELF

v_call: TRBV7-2
d_call: TRBD1
cdr3_aa: ASSKTGMGEQY

v_call: TRBV6-5
d_call: TRBD1
cdr3_aa: ASSYPGQYGYT

v_call: TRBV7-9
d_call: TRBD1
cdr3_aa: ASSLPGGYQETQY

v_call: TRBV4-3
d_call: .
cdr3_aa: ASSQVGELF

v_call: TRBV7-3
d_call: TRBD2
cdr3_aa: ASSPRGVAGELF

v_call: TRBV27
d_call: TRBD2
cdr3_aa: ASSLYGTSGAYNEQF

v_call: TRBV19
d_call: TRBD2
cdr3_aa: ASSLLAGGEIDTQY